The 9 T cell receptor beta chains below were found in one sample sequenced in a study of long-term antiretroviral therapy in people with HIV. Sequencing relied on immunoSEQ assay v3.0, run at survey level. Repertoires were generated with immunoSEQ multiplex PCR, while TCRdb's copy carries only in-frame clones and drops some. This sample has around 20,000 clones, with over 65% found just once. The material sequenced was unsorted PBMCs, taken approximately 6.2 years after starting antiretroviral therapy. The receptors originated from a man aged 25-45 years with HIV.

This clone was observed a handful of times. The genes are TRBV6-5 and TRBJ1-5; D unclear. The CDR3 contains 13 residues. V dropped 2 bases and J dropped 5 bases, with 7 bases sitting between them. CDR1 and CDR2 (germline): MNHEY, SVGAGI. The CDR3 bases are TGTGCCAGCAGTTACCGAGGTTATCAGCCCCAGCATTTT. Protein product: CASSYRGYQPQHF.

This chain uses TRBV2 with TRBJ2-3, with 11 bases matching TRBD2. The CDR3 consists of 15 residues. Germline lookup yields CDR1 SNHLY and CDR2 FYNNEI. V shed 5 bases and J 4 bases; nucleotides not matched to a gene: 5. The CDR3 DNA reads TGTGCCAGCAGTAGTGCTAGCGGGAGGCCAGATACGCAGTATTTT. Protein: CASSSASGRPDTQYF.

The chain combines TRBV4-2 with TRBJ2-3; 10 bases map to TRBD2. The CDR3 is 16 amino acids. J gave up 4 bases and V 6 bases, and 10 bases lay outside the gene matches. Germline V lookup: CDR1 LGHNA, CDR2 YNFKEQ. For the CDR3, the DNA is TGTGCCAGCAGGGAAAGGAAAAGCGGGGGGGCAGATACGCAGTATTTT. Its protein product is CASRERKSGGADTQYF.

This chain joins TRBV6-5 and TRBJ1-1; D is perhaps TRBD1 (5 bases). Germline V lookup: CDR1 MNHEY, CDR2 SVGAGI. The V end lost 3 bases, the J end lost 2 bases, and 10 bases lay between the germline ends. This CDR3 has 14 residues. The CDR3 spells CASSYAGPNTEAFF. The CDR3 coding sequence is TGTGCCAGCAGTTATGCGGGGCCCAACACTGAAGCTTTCTTT.

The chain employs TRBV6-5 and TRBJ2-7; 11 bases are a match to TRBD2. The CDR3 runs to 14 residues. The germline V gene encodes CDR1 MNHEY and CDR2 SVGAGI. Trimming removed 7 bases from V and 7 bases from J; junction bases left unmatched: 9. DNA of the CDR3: TGTGCCAGCACCCTACTAGCGGGAGCGAGGGAGCAGTACTTC. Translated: CASTLLAGAREQYF.

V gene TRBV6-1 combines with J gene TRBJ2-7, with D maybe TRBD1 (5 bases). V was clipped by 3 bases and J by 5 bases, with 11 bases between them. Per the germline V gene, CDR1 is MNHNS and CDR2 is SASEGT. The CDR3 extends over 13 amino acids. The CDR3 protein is CASSEARANEQYF. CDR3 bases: TGTGCCAGCAGTGAGGCCAGGGCTAACGAGCAGTACTTC.

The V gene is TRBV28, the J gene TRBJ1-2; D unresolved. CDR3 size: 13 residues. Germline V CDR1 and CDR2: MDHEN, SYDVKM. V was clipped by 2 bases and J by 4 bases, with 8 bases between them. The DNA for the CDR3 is TGTGCCAGCAGTTTACGAGGCTCCTATGGCTACACCTTC. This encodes CASSLRGSYGYTF.

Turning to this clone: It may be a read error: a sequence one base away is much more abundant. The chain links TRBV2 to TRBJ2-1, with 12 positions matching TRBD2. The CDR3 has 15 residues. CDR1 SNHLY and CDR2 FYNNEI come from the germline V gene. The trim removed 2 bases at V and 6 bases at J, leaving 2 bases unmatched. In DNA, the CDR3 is TGTGCCAGCAGTGAATCTAGCGGGGGGGCCAATGAGCAGTTCTTC. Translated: CASSESSGGANEQFF.

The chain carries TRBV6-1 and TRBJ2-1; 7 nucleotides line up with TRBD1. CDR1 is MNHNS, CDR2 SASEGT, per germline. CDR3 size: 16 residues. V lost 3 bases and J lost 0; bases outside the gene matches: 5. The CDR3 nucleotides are TGTGCCAGCAGTGATGACGGGACAGCCTCCTACAATGAGCAGTTCTTC. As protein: CASSDDGTASYNEQFF.